The 16 T cell receptor beta chains below were found in one sample sequenced in a study of OX40 agonist ivuxolimab in advanced cancers. Here immunoSEQ multiplex PCR was the method, and the copy in TCRdb shows in-frame clones only, minus some. Counted here are 100,000 to 130,000 clones, approximately 89% occurring once; the ten biggest clones make up approximately 1.1%. The sample here was CD4+ or CD8+ T cells sorted from blood, taken in a trial of the OX40 agonist ivuxolimab. These receptors came from an adult with an advanced solid tumor such as melanoma, head and neck, liver or kidney cancer.

The chain has TRBV25-1 and TRBJ1-2; 9 positions agree with TRBD1. This CDR3 is 14 amino acids long. V shed 4 bases and J 5 bases; nucleotides not matched to a gene: 5. The germline gives CDR1 MGHDK, CDR2 SYGVNS. The CDR3 protein is CASSGTGVRYGYTF. CDR3 sequence (DNA): TGTGCCAGCAGTGGGACAGGGGTGAGATATGGCTACACCTTC.

The J gene is TRBJ1-1, the V gene TRBV28, with D possibly matching TRBD1 (5 bases). V lost 2 bases to trimming and J lost 9 bases, with 10 bases between them. Germline V gene sequence: CDR1 MDHEN, CDR2 SYDVKM. CDR3 length: 12 amino acids. The DNA of the CDR3 is TGTGCCAGCAGTTTACGACAGTCAAAAGCTTTCTTT. It codes for CASSLRQSKAFF.

The rearrangement links TRBV15 to TRBJ2-7, with 10 bases identical to TRBD1. J was trimmed by 0 bases and V by 1 base; bases with no gene match: 0. Germline CDR1 and CDR2: LNHNV and YYDKDF (reference sequence). CDR3 length equals 15 residues. The CDR3 coding sequence is TGTGCCACCAGCAGAGGGACAGGGGGCTCCTACGAGCAGTACTTC. Translation gives CATSRGTGGSYEQYF.

The genes are TRBV18 and TRBJ1-4, with 7 nucleotides matching TRBD1. With 5 bases clipped from V and 12 bases from J, the junction kept 6 bases outside the gene matches. Germline V CDR1 and CDR2: KGHSH, LQKENI. The CDR3 extends over 12 amino acids. CDR3 sequence reads: CASSDDRAELFF. The CDR3, as DNA: TGTGCCAGCTCAGACGACAGGGCTGAACTGTTTTTT.

In nucleotides, the CDR3 is TGTGCCAGCAGCCGTAATGTCGGGACAGGGTCGGAACAGCCCCAGCATTTT. Amino acids: CASSRNVGTGSEQPQHF. This sequence joins TRBV5-8 and TRBJ1-5, with 9 bases that match TRBD1. V dropped 4 bases and J dropped 7; count of bases not matched to a gene: 15. In germline, CDR1 is SGHTS, CDR2 YDEGEE. The CDR3 sequence is 17 residues long.

The chain links TRBV5-5 to TRBJ2-7, with D perhaps matching TRBD2 (6 bases). V was cut by 0 bases and J by 0 bases, with 13 bases left in between. Per the germline V gene, CDR1 is SGHKS and CDR2 is YYEKEE (reference sequence). The CDR3 has 16 amino acids. Here the CDR3 reads CASSLVGGVSSYEQYF. The DNA of the CDR3 is TGTGCCAGCAGCTTGGTTGGCGGGGTAAGCTCCTACGAGCAGTACTTC.

The chain joins TRBV5-8 to TRBJ2-7; D gene ambiguous. The germline gives CDR1 SGHTS, CDR2 YDEGEE. Trimming removed 0 bases from V and 3 bases from J, with 10 bases in between. The CDR3 is 14 residues long. Here the CDR3 DNA reads TGTGCCAGCAGCTTGGGGCCAGAAAGCTACGAGCAGTACTTC. Protein sequence: CASSLGPESYEQYF.

The chain uses TRBV7-9 and TRBJ2-7; maybe TRBD1 (6 bases). Germline V gene lookup returns CDR1 SEHNR and CDR2 FQNEAQ (reference sequence). The germline V and J ends were trimmed by 4 bases and 0 bases, with 13 bases remaining between them. CDR3 length: 15 residues. The CDR3 reads CASSSRTDSSYEQYF. Here the CDR3 DNA reads TGTGCCAGCAGCTCCCGCACGGACAGCTCCTACGAGCAGTACTTC.

This rearrangement joins TRBV18 to TRBJ1-5; no reliable D call. Trimming shortened V by 2 bases and J by 7 bases, and 9 bases separated the two germline ends. This CDR3 has 13 amino acids. From germline, CDR1 is KGHSH and CDR2 LQKENI. DNA of the CDR3: TGTGCCAGCTCACCAACCGGGAGACAGCCCCAGCATTTT. It encodes CASSPTGRQPQHF.

The J gene is TRBJ1-1, the V gene TRBV5-4, with unresolved D. CDR1 and CDR2 from the germline V gene are SGHNT and YYREEE (reference sequence). The germline V and J ends were trimmed by 0 bases and 1 base, with 4 bases remaining between them. This CDR3 is 13 amino acids long. This chain's CDR3 is CASSLGTNTEAFF. CDR3 nucleotide sequence: TGTGCCAGCAGCTTGGGGACGAACACTGAAGCTTTCTTT. Full variable domain (rest looked up from reference TRBV5-4 and TRBJ1-1): ETGVTQSPTHLIKTRGQQVTLRCSSQSGHNTVSWYQQALGQGPQFIFQYYREEENGRGNFPPRFSGLQFPNYSSELNVNALELDDSALYLCASSLGTNTEAFFGQGTRLTVV.

J is TRBJ2-1 and V is TRBV5-1; possibly TRBD1 for D (5 bases). V was shortened by 0 bases and J by 5 bases, with 15 bases between the two germline ends. The CDR3 consists of 16 residues. Germline lookup yields CDR1 SGHRS and CDR2 YFSETQ. Written as DNA, the CDR3 is TGCGCCAGCAGCTTGGCCAGCGCAGGGTTTAACAATGAGCAGTTCTTC. Its translation is CASSLASAGFNNEQFF. The variable domain in full, completed from reference TRBV5-1 and TRBJ2-1, reads KAGVTQTPRYLIKTRGQQVTLSCSPISGHRSVSWYQQTPGQGLQFLFEYFSETQRNKGNFPGRFSGRQFSNSRSEMNVSTLELGDSALYLCASSLASAGFNNEQFFGPGTRLTVL.

The chain uses TRBV7-8 and TRBJ2-5; TRBD2 is a possible D gene (6 bases). The germline V gene encodes CDR1 SGHVS and CDR2 FQNEAQ. The CDR3 has 15 residues. The germline V and J ends were trimmed by 4 bases and 0 bases, with 12 bases remaining between them. The CDR3 DNA is TGTGCCAGCAGCTATGCCCGGGGGTACCAAGAGACCCAGTACTTC. This gives the protein CASSYARGYQETQYF.

This rearrangement joins TRBV5-1 to TRBJ2-3; the D is unclear. CDR1 and CDR2 from the germline V gene are SGHRS and YFSETQ. Trimming shortened V by 0 bases and J by 1 base, and 9 bases separated the two germline ends. The CDR3 totals 15 residues. In DNA form, the CDR3 reads TGCGCCAGCAGCTTGGGGACGGCCGGCACAGATACGCAGTATTTT. It specifies CASSLGTAGTDTQYF.

The chain combines TRBV18 with TRBJ1-1; D is uncertain. Trimming stripped 0 bases from V and 8 bases from J, with 13 bases between. The CDR3 covers 14 residues. Germline V CDR1 and CDR2: KGHSH, LQKENI. CDR3 DNA sequence: TGTGCCAGCTCACCACCGAGTCTACTCAGGGAAGCTTTCTTT. Translated, it gives CASSPPSLLREAFF.

The V call is TRBV11-3, the J call TRBJ2-2; 7 positions match TRBD2. Germline lookup yields CDR1 SGHNT and CDR2 YENEEA. The CDR3 has 16 residues. Germline trimming cut 3 bases from V and 5 bases from J; bases unmatched to any gene: 9. CDR3 in amino acids: CASSFPSGGWTGELFF. The CDR3 DNA reads as TGTGCCAGCAGCTTCCCTAGCGGCGGGTGGACCGGGGAGCTGTTTTTT. The complete variable domain, with remaining parts taken from reference TRBV11-3 and TRBJ2-2, reads EAGVVQSPRYKIIEKKQPVAFWCNPISGHNTLYWYLQNLGQGPELLIRYENEEAVDDSQLPKDRFSAERLKGVDSTLKIQPAELGDSAVYLCASSFPSGGWTGELFFGEGSRLTVL.

Details on this clone: At the DNA level, this CDR3 is encoded by other sequences in the same sample as well. The CDR3 region has the DNA TGTGCCAGCAGCTTAAAACCAAGCACAGATACGCAGTATTTT. It translates to CASSLKPSTDTQYF. The chain employs TRBV7-3 and TRBJ2-3, with no clear D. V was pared by 1 base and J by 0 bases, with 5 bases between. The CDR3 loop spans 14 amino acids. The germline V gene encodes CDR1 SGHTA and CDR2 FQGTGA.